These 16 T cell receptor beta chains originate from one sample sequenced in a study of cytomegalovirus exposure and HLA in healthy donors. The PCR employed 60 Vbeta primers together with 13 Jbeta primers. Sequenced by immunoSEQ multiplex PCR; TCRdb stores in-frame clones only, minus some. The sample records 100,000 to 150,000 clones, about 83% being singletons. The sample consisted of PBMCs. The receptors here all came from a woman between 40 and 55 years old in good health and CMV-seropositive.

The chain uses TRBV4-1 and TRBJ2-5; no firm D call. Looked up from germline, CDR1 is MGHRA and CDR2 is YSYEKL. The length of the CDR3 is 16 residues. Trimming removed 3 bases at V and 1 base at J, with 15 bases between. The CDR3 region has the DNA TGCGCCAGCAGCCAGCTTGACACTCCCCCCCAAGAGACCCAGTACTTC. It codes for CASSQLDTPPQETQYF.

V and J are TRBV7-2 and TRBJ1-5; unclear D gene. Trimming shortened V by 1 base and J by 1 base, and 8 bases separated the two germline ends. Germline CDR1 is SGHTA and CDR2 is FQGNSA. This CDR3 region has 15 residues. CDR3 DNA sequence: TGTGCCAGCAGCTTAGATTTTCGGAGCAATCAGCCCCAGCATTTT. Translation: CASSLDFRSNQPQHF. The full variable domain, its missing parts supplied by reference TRBV7-2 and TRBJ1-5, is GAGVSQSPSNKVTEKGKDVELRCDPISGHTALYWYRQSLGQGLEFLIYFQGNSAPDKSGLPSDRFSAERTGGSVSTLTIQRTQQEDSAVYLCASSLDFRSNQPQHFGDGTRLSIL.

This clone appeared a few times. V usage is TRBV9 and J usage is TRBJ2-7; 8 nucleotides line up with TRBD1. The CDR3 consists of 15 residues. CDR1 is SGDLS and CDR2 is YYNGEE in the germline V gene. V shed 3 bases, J shed 2 bases, and the junction held 7 bases outside the gene matches. The CDR3 DNA sequence: TGTGCCAGCAGCGCACGGACAGGGCTGGCCTACGAGCAGTACTTC. Encoded protein: CASSARTGLAYEQYF.

This chain joins TRBV18 and TRBJ2-1; 11 bases agree with TRBD2. V lost 4 bases, J lost 8 bases, and 13 bases stayed unmatched. Germline CDR1 reads KGHSH; CDR2 reads LQKENI. This CDR3 spans 17 amino acids. The CDR3 loop is CASSLLAGGHPGDEQFF. For the CDR3, the DNA is TGTGCCAGCTCACTTCTAGCGGGAGGACACCCGGGGGATGAGCAGTTCTTC. Filled out from reference TRBV18 and TRBJ2-1, the complete variable domain reads NAGVMQNPRHLVRRRGQEARLRCSPMKGHSHVYWYRQLPEEGLKFMVYLQKENIIDESGMPKERFSAEFPKEGPSILRIQQVVRGDSAAYFCASSLLAGGHPGDEQFFGPGTRLTVL.

The sample holds one count of this clone. At one end, the junction sequence differs from germline, possibly due to a read error. This sample also contains other DNA sequences that code for the same CDR3. The chain joins TRBV6-1 to TRBJ2-7, with D maybe TRBD2 (6 bases). Germline V gene data show CDR1 as MNHNS and CDR2 as SASEGT. The CDR3 runs to 15 residues. CDR3 amino acids: CASRGPYGSTYEQYF. CDR3 nucleotides: TGTGCCAGCAGGGGCCCCTACGGGAGCACCTACGAGCAATACTTC.

The chain couples TRBV19 to TRBJ2-7, with 9 bases matching TRBD1. This CDR3 has 14 residues. CDR1 is LNHDA, CDR2 SQIVND, per germline (reference sequence). Trimming took 4 bases from V and 6 from J; bases not matched to a gene: 7. This CDR3 is CASSTRTGACEQYF. DNA for the CDR3: TGTGCCAGTAGTACCAGGACAGGGGCTTGCGAGCAGTACTTC.

CDR3 sequence: CASSLEPAGGSYSYNEQFF. Written as DNA, the CDR3 is TGCGCCAGCAGCTTGGAGCCAGCGGGAGGCTCTTACTCCTACAATGAGCAGTTCTTC. V gene TRBV5-1 combines with J gene TRBJ2-1; 9 bases align to TRBD2. The CDR3 loop spans 19 amino acids. Germline V gene data show CDR1 as SGHRS and CDR2 as YFSETQ. Unmatched junction bases numbered 10, after V lost 0 bases and J lost 0 bases.

The gene calls are TRBV5-4 and TRBJ2-1; 7 bases map to TRBD2. The CDR3 runs 16 residues. J was trimmed by 4 bases and V by 0 bases; bases with no gene match: 7. Germline CDR1 and CDR2: SGHNT and YYREEE (reference sequence). In DNA, the CDR3 is TGTGCCAGCAGCTTGGCCCGACTAGCCGGGTACAATGAGCAGTTCTTC. This encodes CASSLARLAGYNEQFF. Based on the CDR3 plus reference TRBV5-4 and TRBJ2-1, the full variable domain is ETGVTQSPTHLIKTRGQQVTLRCSSQSGHNTVSWYQQALGQGPQFIFQYYREEENGRGNFPPRFSGLQFPNYSSELNVNALELDDSALYLCASSLARLAGYNEQFFGPGTRLTVL.

This clone was seen only a few times. The V and J genes are TRBV30 and TRBJ2-5, with D possibly being TRBD1 (5 bases). The CDR3 sequence is 15 residues long. CDR1 and CDR2 from the germline V gene are GTSNPN and SVGIG (reference sequence). V lost 1 base and J lost 7, with 19 bases in between. The CDR3 DNA is TGTGCCTGGAGTGCTGGGGCTGCCCGTGTGGGGACCCAGTACTTC. As protein: CAWSAGAARVGTQYF.

The genes are TRBV6-5 and TRBJ1-1, with D hard to call. The germline gives CDR1 MNHEY, CDR2 SVGAGI. V lost 7 bases and J 5 bases, leaving 14 bases between the germline ends. The CDR3 is made up of 13 amino acids. The CDR3 region is CASTYNSGTEAFF. DNA for the CDR3: TGTGCCAGCACCTACAATTCGGGAACTGAAGCTTTCTTT.

The chain carries TRBV6-1 and TRBJ1-5; 8 bases map to TRBD1. Germline assignment: CDR1 MNHNS and CDR2 SASEGT. The trim removed 7 bases at V and 4 bases at J, leaving 6 bases unmatched. The CDR3 length is 14 residues. The CDR3 loop is CASTPGGWNQPQHF. Here the CDR3 DNA reads TGTGCCAGCACCCCAGGGGGCTGGAATCAGCCCCAGCATTTT.

The chain has TRBV11-3 and TRBJ1-5; TRBD1 is a possible D gene (5 bases). The CDR3 is 14 amino acids. CDR1 and CDR2 from the germline V gene are SGHNT and YENEEA. V dropped 1 base and J dropped 1 base, with 5 bases sitting between them. The CDR3 region has the DNA TGTGCCAGCAGCTTAGGACAGAGCAATCAGCCCCAGCATTTT. Protein: CASSLGQSNQPQHF.

This chain connects TRBV11-2 to TRBJ2-5; 7 nucleotides align to TRBD2. The germline V gene has CDR1 SGHAT and CDR2 FQNNGV. The CDR3 spans 17 residues. V lost 1 base and J lost 2; bases outside the gene matches: 10. The CDR3 DNA sequence: TGTGCCAGCAGCTTAGTTGCGGGAGCCCAATGGCAAGAGACCCAGTACTTC. Translation gives CASSLVAGAQWQETQYF.

The chain employs TRBV4-3 and TRBJ2-7; D possibly corresponds to TRBD2 (7 bases). CDR1 is LGHNA, CDR2 YSLEER, per germline. The CDR3 has 16 residues. Trimming removed 4 bases at V and 2 bases at J, with 18 bases between. CDR3: CASSLQGGGVTYEQYF. CDR3 in DNA: TGCGCCAGCAGCCTCCAAGGAGGGGGGGTGACCTACGAGCAGTACTTC.

V usage is TRBV29-1 and J usage is TRBJ2-7; possibly TRBD1 for D (6 bases). The CDR3 covers 13 residues. V lost 1 base, J lost 3 bases, and 10 bases lay in between. Germline assignment: CDR1 SQVTM and CDR2 ANQGSEA. CDR3 region: CSVEGGPGYEQYF. The CDR3 nucleotides are TGCAGCGTTGAAGGGGGGCCGGGCTACGAGCAGTACTTC.

The V and J genes are TRBV18 and TRBJ1-1; D gene uncertain. The CDR3 consists of 14 residues. CDR1 is KGHSH and CDR2 is LQKENI in the germline V gene. V shed 3 bases and J shed 3 bases, with 11 bases lying between them. Written as DNA, the CDR3 is TGTGCCAGCTCACCCCTCTCCACGGACACTGAAGCTTTCTTT. Translation: CASSPLSTDTEAFF.